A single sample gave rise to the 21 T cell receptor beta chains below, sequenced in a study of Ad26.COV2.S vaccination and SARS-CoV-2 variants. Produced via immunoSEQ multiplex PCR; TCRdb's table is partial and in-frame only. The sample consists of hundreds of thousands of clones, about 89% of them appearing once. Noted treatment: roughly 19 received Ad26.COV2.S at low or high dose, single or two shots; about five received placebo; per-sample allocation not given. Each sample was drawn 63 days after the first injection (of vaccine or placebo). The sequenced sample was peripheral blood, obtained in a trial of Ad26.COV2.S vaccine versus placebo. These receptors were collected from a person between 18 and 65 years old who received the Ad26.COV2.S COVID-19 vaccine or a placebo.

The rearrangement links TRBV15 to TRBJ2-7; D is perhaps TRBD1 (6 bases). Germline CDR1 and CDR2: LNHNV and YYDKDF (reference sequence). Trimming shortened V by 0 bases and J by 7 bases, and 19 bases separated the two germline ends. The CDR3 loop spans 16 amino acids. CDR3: CATSRDQEQGAGEQYF. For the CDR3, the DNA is TGTGCCACCAGCAGAGATCAGGAACAGGGTGCAGGGGAGCAGTACTTC.

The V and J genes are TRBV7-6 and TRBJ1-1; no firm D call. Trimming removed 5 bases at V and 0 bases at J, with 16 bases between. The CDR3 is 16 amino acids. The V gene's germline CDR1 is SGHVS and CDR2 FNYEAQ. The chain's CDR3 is CASSVSPRDMNTEAFF. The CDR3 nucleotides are TGTGCCAGCAGCGTCTCTCCGCGGGATATGAACACTGAAGCTTTCTTT.

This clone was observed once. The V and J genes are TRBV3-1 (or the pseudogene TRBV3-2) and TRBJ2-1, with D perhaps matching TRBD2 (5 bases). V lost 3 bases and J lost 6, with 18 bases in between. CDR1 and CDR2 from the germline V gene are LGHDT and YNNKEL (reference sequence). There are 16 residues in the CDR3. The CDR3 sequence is CASSHPRSPEVNEQFF. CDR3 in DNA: TGTGCCAGCAGCCACCCTCGCTCCCCGGAGGTCAATGAGCAGTTCTTC.

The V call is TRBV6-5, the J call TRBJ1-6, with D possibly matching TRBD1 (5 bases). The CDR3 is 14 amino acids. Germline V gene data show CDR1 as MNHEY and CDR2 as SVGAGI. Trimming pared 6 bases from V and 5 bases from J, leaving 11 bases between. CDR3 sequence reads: CASSPGRNNSPLHF. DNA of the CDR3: TGTGCCAGCAGCCCGGGACGGAATAATTCACCCCTCCACTTT.

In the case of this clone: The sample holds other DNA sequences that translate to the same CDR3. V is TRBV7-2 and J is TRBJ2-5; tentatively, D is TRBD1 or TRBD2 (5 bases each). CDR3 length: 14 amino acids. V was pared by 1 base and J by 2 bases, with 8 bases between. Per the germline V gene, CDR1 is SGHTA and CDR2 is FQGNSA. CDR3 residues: CASSLGWGQETQYF. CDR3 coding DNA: TGTGCCAGCAGCTTAGGCTGGGGGCAAGAGACCCAGTACTTC.

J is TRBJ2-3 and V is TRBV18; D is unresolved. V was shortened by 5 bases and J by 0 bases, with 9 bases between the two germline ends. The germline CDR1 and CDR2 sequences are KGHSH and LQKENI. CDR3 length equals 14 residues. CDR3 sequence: CASSSLGSTDTQYF. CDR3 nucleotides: TGTGCCAGCTCATCACTCGGGAGCACAGATACGCAGTATTTT.

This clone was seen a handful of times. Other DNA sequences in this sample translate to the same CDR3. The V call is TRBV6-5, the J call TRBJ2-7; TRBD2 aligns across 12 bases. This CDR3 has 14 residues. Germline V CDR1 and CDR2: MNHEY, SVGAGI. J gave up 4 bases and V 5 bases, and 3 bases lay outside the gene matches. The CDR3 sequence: CASSRGTSGYEQYF. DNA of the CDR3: TGTGCCAGCAGTCGCGGGACTAGCGGGTACGAGCAGTACTTC.

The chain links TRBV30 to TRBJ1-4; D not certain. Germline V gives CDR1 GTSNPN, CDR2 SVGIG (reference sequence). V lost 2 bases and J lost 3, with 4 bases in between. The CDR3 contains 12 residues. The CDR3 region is CAWSQPNEKLFF. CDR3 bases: TGTGCCTGGAGTCAACCTAATGAAAAACTGTTTTTT.

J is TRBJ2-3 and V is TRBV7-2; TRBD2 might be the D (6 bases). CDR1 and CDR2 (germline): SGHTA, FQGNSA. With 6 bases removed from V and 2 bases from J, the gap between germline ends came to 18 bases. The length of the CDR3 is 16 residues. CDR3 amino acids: CASSGRGNPYTDTQYF. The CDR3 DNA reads TGTGCCAGCAGTGGTCGCGGGAACCCATACACAGATACGCAGTATTTT.

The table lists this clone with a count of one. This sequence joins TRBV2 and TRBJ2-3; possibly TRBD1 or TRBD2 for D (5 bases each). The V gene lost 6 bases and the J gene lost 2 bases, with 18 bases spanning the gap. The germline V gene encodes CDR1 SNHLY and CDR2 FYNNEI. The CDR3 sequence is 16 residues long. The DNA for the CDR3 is TGTGCCAGCAGGAGGGGATCCGGGATTGCCACAGATACGCAGTATTTT. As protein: CASRRGSGIATDTQYF.

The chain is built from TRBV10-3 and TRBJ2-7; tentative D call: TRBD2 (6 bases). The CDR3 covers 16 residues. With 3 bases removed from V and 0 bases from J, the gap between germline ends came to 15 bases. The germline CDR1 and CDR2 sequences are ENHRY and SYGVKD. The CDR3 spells CAISEPDQGGSYEQYF. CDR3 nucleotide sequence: TGTGCCATCAGTGAACCTGATCAGGGAGGCTCCTACGAGCAGTACTTC.

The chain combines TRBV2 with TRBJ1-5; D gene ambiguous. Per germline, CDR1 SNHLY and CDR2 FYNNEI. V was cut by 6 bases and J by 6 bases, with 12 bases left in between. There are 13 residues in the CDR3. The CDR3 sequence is CASREGVSQPQHF. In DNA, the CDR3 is TGTGCCAGCAGAGAGGGAGTCAGTCAGCCCCAGCATTTT.

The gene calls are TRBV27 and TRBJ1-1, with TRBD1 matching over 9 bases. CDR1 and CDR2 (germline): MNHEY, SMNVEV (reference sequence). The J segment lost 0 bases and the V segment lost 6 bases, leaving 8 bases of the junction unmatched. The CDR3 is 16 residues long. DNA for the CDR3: TGTGCCAGCAGCCGAGGGACAGGGTTTATGAACACTGAAGCTTTCTTT. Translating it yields CASSRGTGFMNTEAFF.

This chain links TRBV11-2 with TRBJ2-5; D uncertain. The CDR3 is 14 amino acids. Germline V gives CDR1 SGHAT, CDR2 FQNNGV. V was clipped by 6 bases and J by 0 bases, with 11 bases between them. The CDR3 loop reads CASSSVDNQETQYF. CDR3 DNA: TGTGCCAGCAGTTCAGTTGACAACCAAGAGACCCAGTACTTC.

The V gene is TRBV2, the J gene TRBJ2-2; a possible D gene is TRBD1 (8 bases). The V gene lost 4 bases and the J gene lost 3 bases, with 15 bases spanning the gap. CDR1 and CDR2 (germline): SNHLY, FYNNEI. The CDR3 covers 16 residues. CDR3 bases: TGTGCCAGCAGTGCTGGACAGGGAGGGGACACCGGGGAGCTGTTTTTT. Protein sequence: CASSAGQGGDTGELFF.

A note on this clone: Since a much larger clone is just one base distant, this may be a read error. The CDR3 is CASSMTSGSFDEQFF. The CDR3 nucleotides read TGTGCCAGTAGTATGACTAGCGGGAGTTTCGATGAGCAGTTCTTC. The rearrangement uses TRBV19 and TRBJ2-1, with 12 bases matching TRBD2. V trimming: 3 bases; J trimming: 8 bases; junction bases outside the gene matches: 5. The CDR3 sequence is 15 residues long. Germline V gene data show CDR1 as LNHDA and CDR2 as SQIVND (reference sequence).

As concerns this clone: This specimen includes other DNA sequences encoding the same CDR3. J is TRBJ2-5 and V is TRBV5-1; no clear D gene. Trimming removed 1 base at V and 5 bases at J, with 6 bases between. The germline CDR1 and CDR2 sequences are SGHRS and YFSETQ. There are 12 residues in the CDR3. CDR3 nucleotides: TGCGCCAGCAGCTTGTTAGAGGAGACCCAGTACTTC. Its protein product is CASSLLEETQYF. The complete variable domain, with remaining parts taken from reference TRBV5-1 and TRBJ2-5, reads KAGVTQTPRYLIKTRGQQVTLSCSPISGHRSVSWYQQTPGQGLQFLFEYFSETQRNKGNFPGRFSGRQFSNSRSEMNVSTLELGDSALYLCASSLLEETQYFGPGTRLLVL.

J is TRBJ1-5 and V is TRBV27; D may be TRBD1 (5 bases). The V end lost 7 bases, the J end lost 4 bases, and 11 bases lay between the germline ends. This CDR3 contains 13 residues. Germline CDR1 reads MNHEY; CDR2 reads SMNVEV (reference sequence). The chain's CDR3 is CASKRDANQPQHF. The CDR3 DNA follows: TGTGCCAGCAAAAGGGACGCAAATCAGCCCCAGCATTTT.

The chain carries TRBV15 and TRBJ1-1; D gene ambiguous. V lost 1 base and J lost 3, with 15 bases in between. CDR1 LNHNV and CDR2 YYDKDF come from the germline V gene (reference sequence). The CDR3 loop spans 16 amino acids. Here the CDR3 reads CATSRALGPLDTEAFF. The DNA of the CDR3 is TGTGCCACCAGCAGAGCACTCGGGCCCCTCGACACTGAAGCTTTCTTT. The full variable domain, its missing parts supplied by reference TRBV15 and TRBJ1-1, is DAMVIQNPRYQVTQFGKPVTLSCSQTLNHNVMYWYQQKSSQAPKLLFHYYDKDFNNEADTPDNFQSRRPNTSFCFLDIRSPGLGDTAMYLCATSRALGPLDTEAFFGQGTRLTVV.

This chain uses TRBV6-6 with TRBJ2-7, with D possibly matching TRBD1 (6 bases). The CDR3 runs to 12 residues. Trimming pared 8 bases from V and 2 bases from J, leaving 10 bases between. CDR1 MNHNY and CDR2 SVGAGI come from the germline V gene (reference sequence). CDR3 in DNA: TGTGCCAGCGGGGGCCACCCCTACGAGCAGTACTTC. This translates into CASGGHPYEQYF.

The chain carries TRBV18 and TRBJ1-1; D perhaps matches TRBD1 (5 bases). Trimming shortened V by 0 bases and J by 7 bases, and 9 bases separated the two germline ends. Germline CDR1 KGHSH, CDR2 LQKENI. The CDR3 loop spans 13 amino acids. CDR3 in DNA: TGTGCCAGCTCACCACCGGCAGGGTATGAAGCTTTCTTT. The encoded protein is CASSPPAGYEAFF.